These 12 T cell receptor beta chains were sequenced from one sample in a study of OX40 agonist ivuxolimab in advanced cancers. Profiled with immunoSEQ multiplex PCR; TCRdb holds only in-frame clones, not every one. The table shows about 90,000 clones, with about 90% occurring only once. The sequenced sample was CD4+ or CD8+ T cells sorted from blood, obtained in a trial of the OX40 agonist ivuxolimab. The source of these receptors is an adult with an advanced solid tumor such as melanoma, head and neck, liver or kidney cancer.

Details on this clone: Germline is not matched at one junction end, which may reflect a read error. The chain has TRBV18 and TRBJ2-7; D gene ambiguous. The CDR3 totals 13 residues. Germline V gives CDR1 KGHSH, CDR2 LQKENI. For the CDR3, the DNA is TGTGCCAGCTCCCCACACCCACAATACGAGCAGTACTTC. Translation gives CASSPHPQYEQYF. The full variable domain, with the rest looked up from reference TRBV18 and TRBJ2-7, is NAGVMQNPRHLVRRRGQEARLRCSPMKGHSHVYWYRQLPEEGLKFMVYLQKENIIDESGMPKERFSAEFPKEGPSILRIQQVVRGDSAAYFCASSPHPQYEQYFGPGTRLTVT.

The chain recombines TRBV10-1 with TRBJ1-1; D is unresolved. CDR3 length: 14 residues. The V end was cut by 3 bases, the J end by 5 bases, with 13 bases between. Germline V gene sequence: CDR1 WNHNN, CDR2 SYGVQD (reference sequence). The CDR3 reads CASSDGRSWTEAFF. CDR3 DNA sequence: TGCGCCAGCAGTGATGGCAGGTCGTGGACTGAAGCTTTCTTT.

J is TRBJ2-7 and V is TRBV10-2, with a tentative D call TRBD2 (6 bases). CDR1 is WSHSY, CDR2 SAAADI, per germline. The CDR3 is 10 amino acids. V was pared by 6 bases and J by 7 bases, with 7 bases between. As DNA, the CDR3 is TGCGCCAGCAGCCGGGGGGAGCAGTACTTC. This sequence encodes CASSRGEQYF.

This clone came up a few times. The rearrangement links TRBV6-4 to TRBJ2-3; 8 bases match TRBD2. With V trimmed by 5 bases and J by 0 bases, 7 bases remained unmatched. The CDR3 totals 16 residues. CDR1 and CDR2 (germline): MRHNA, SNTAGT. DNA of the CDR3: TGTGCCAGCAGTCCCGAACGCGGGGGGAGCACAGATACGCAGTATTTT. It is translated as CASSPERGGSTDTQYF.

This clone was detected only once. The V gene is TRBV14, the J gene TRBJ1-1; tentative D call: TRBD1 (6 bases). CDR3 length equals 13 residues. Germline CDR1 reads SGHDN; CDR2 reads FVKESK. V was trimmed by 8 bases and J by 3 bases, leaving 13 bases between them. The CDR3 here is CASYEGGDTEAFF. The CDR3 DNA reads TGTGCCAGCTACGAGGGGGGCGACACTGAAGCTTTCTTT.

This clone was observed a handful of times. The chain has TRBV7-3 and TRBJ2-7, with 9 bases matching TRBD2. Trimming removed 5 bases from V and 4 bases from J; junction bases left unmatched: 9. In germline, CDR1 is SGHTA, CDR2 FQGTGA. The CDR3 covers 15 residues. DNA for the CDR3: TGTGCCAGCAGCCTGGATGGTAGCGGGAGATACGAGCAGTACTTC. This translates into CASSLDGSGRYEQYF. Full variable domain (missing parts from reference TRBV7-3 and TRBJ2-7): GAGVSQTPSNKVTEKGKYVELRCDPISGHTALYWYRQSLGQGPEFLIYFQGTGAADDSGLPNDRFFAVRPEGSVSTLKIQRTERGDSAVYLCASSLDGSGRYEQYFGPGTRLTVT.

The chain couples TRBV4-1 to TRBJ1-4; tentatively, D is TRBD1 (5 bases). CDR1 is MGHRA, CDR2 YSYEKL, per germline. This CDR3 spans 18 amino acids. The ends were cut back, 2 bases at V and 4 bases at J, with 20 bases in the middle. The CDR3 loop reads CASSQSRVGAGSNEKLFF. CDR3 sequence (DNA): TGCGCCAGCAGCCAATCTAGAGTCGGGGCCGGGAGTAATGAAAAACTGTTTTTT.

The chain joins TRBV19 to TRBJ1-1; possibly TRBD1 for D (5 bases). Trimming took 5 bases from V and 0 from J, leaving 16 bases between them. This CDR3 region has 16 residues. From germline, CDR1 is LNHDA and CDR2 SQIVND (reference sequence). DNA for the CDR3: TGTGCCAGTAGTCATCCAGGGCTACGAATGAACACTGAAGCTTTCTTT. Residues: CASSHPGLRMNTEAFF.

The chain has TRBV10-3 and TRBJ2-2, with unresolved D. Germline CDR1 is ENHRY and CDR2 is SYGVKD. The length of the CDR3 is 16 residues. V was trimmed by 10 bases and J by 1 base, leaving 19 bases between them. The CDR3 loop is CATHSYIILNTGELFF. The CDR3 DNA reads TGTGCCACCCACAGCTACATCATCTTGAACACCGGGGAGCTGTTTTTT.

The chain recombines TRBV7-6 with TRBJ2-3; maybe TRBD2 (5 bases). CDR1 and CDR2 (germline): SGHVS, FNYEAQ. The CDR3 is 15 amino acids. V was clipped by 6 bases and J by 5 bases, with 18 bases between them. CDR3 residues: CASSQTMAIGDTQYF. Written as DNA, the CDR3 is TGTGCCAGCAGTCAGACTATGGCCATAGGAGATACGCAGTATTTT.

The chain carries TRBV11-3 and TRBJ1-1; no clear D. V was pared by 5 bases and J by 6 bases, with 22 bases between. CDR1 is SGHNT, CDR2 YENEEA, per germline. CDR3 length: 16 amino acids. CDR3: CASSPLDGASWAEAFF. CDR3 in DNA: TGTGCCAGCAGCCCCTTGGACGGAGCTTCGTGGGCTGAAGCTTTCTTT.

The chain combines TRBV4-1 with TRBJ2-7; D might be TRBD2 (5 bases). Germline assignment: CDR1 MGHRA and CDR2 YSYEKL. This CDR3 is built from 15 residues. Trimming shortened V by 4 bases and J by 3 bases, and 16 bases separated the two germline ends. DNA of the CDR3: TGCGCCAGCAGCCCCTTCGCGGGCGCACGCTACGAGCAGTACTTC. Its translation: CASSPFAGARYEQYF.